The sequence of this TCR beta chain was determined in a study of blood T cell repertoires in COVID-19. Cohorts were determined from participant-reported clinical history. Authors' methods: The assay estimated nucleated cells by amplifying reference gene primers. The repertoire was sequenced with immunoSEQ multiplex PCR; TCRdb's copy has only in-frame clones and lacks some. The DNA gave D and trimming, while V, J and clone size come from that table. The sample lists a few hundred thousand clones, 84% seen once, with roughly 3.1% in the top ten. V gave up 0 bases and J gave up 4 bases, with 8 bases separating them. The CDR3 spans 15 residues. The V gene's germline CDR1 is SGHRS and CDR2 YFSETQ.

This rearrangement joins TRBV5-1 to TRBJ1-6; maybe TRBD1 (5 bases). What was sequenced was PBMCs or T cells enriched from blood (not recorded which). The origin of this receptor is a man aged 45-65 years who had recovered from COVID-19. The DNA of the CDR3 is TGCGCCAGCAGCTTGGAGCAGGGTTATAATTCACCCCTCCACTTT. Its protein product is CASSLEQGYNSPLHF.